This T cell receptor (beta chain) came from a study of identical twins. The CDR3 has 13 amino acids. The germline V gene encodes CDR1 LGHNA and CDR2 YSLEER. V dropped 0 bases and J dropped 8 bases, with 10 bases sitting between them. This clonotype came up a few times. MiXCR, run by TCRdb on the 5' RACE reads, gives a single entry per CDR3 protein. The sample consists of approximately 590,000 distinct CDR3 sequences, approximately 10% of them appearing once. These same records also appear under a second study, on yellow fever vaccine responses in identical twins. Per that paper: Twins reportedly had a vaccine T cell response that seemed partly convergent, partly personalized.

The clonotype comes from a woman between 18 and 30 years old in good health. The sample comprised PBMCs. The rearrangement uses TRBV4-3 and TRBJ1-1; no firm D call. This CDR3 is CASSQDTELEAFF. The DNA for the CDR3 is TGCGCCAGCAGCCAAGATACAGAACTCGAAGCTTTCTTT.